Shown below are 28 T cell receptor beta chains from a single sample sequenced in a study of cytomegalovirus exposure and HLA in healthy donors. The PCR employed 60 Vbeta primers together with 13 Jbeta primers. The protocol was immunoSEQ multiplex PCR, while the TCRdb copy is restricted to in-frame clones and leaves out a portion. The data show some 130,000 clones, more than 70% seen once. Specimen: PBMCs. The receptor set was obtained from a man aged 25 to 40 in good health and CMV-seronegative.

The CDR3 DNA sequence: TGTGCCAGTTCAGGGTCAACCTACGAGCAGTACTTC. Translated: CASSGSTYEQYF. The chain couples TRBV25-1 to TRBJ2-7; D perhaps matches TRBD1 (5 bases). Germline CDR1 is MGHDK and CDR2 is SYGVNS. The CDR3 consists of 12 residues. Trimming pared 9 bases from V and 2 bases from J, leaving 11 bases between.

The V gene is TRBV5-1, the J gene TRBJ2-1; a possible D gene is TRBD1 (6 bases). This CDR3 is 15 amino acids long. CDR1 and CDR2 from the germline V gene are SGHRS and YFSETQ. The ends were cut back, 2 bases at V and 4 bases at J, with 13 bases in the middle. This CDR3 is CASSLVSTGYNEQFF. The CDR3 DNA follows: TGCGCCAGCAGCTTAGTCTCTACAGGGTACAATGAGCAGTTCTTC.

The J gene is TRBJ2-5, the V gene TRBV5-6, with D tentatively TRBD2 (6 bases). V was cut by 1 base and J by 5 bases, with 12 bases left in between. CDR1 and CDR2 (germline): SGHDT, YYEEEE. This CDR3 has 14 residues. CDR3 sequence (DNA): TGTGCCAGCAGCTTGCGACTAGGCCGGGAGACCCAGTACTTC. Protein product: CASSLRLGRETQYF.

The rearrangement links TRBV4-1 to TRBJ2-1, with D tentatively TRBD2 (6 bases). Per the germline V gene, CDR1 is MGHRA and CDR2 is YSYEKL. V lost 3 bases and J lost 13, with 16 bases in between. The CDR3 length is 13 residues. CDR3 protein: CASSQWRREDQFF. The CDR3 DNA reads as TGCGCCAGCAGCCAGTGGCGAAGGGAGGATCAGTTCTTC.

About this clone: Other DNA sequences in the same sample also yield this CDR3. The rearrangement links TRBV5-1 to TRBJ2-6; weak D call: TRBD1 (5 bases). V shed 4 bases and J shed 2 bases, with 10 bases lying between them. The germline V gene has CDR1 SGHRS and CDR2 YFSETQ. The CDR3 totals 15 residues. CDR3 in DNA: TGCGCCAGCAGCACAGGTACCACTGGGGCCAACGTCCTGACTTTC. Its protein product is CASSTGTTGANVLTF. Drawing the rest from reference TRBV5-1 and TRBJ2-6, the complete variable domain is KAGVTQTPRYLIKTRGQQVTLSCSPISGHRSVSWYQQTPGQGLQFLFEYFSETQRNKGNFPGRFSGRQFSNSRSEMNVSTLELGDSALYLCASSTGTTGANVLTFGAGSRLTVL.

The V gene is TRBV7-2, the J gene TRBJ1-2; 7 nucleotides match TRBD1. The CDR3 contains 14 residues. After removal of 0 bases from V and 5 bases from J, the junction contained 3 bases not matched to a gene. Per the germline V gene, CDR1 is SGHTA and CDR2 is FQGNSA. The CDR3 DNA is TGTGCCAGCAGCTTAGCAGGACAGGCATATGGCTACACCTTC. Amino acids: CASSLAGQAYGYTF.

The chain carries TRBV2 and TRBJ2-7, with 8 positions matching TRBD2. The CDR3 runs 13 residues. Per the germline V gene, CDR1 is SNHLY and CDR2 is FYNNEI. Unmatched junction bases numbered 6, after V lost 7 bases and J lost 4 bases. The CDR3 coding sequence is TGTGCCAGCACGGCGGGGGGCGCTTACGAGCAGTACTTC. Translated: CASTAGGAYEQYF.

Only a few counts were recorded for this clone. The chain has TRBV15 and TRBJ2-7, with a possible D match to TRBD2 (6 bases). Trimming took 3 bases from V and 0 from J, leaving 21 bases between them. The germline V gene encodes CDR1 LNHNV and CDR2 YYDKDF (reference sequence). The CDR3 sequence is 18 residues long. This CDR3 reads CATSRDTWDSGGSYEQYF. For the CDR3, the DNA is TGTGCCACCAGCAGGGACACCTGGGACTCCGGGGGCTCCTACGAGCAGTACTTC.

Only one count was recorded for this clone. The CDR3 DNA reads as TGTGCCAGCAGCAAAGAAACGGCAGGGGGCCTATCCCACCTAAACACTGAAGCTTTCTTT. Translation: CASSKETAGGLSHLNTEAFF. J is TRBJ1-1 and V is TRBV21-1; the D call TRBD1 from the table was never checked on the DNA. TRBV21-1 is a listed pseudogene. The CDR3 contains 20 residues.

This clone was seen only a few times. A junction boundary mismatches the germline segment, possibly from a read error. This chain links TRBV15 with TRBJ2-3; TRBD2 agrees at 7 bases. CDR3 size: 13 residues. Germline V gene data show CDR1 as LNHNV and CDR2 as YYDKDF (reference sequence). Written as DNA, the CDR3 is TGTGCCACCAGCAGAGATAAGGGCGGGAGTAGGCATTTT. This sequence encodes CATSRDKGGSRHF. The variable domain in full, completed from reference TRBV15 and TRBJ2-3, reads DAMVIQNPRYQVTQFGKPVTLSCSQTLNHNVMYWYQQKSSQAPKLLFHYYDKDFNNEADTPDNFQSRRPNTSFCFLDIRSPGLGDTAMYLCATSRDKGGSRHFGPGTRLTVL.

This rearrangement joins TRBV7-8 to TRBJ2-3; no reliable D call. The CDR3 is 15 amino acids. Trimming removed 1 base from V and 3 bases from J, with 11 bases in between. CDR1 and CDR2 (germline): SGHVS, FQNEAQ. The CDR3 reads CASSLVGRQTDTQYF. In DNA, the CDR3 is TGTGCCAGCAGCTTAGTCGGCCGACAAACAGATACGCAGTATTTT.

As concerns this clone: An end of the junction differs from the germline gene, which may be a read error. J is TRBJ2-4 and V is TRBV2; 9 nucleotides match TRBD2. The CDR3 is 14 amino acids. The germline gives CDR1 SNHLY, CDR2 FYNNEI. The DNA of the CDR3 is TGTGCCAGCAGTGATAGCGGGAGCAAAGACATTCAGTACTTC. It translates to CASSDSGSKDIQYF.

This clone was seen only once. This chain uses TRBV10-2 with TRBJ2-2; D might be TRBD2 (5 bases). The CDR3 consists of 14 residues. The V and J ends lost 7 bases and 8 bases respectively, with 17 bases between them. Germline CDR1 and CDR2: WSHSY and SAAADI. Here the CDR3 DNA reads TGCGCCAGCATGAGTACGGGAAGTTCGGGGGAGCTGTTTTTT. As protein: CASMSTGSSGELFF.

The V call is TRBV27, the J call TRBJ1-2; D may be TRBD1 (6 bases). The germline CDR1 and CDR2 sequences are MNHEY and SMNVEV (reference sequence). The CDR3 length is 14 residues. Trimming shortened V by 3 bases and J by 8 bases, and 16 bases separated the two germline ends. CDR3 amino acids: CASSFGGPAYGYTF. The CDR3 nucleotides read TGTGCCAGCAGTTTCGGGGGGCCTGCTTACGGCTACACCTTC.

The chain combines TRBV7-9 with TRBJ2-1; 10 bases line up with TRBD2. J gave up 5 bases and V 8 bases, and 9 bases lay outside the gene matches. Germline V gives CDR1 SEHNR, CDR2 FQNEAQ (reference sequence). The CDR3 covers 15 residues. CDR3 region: CASFTASGSNNEQFF. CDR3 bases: TGTGCCAGCTTTACGGCTAGCGGGAGCAACAATGAGCAGTTCTTC. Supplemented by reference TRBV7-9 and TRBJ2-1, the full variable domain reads DTGVSQNPRHKITKRGQNVTFRCDPISEHNRLYWYRQTLGQGPEFLTYFQNEAQLEKSRLLSDRFSAERPKGSFSTLEIQRTEQGDSAMYLCASFTASGSNNEQFFGPGTRLTVL.

The CDR3 nucleotides read TGTGCCAGCAGGTCTTTGGCGGATAACTATGGCTACACCTTC. This gives the protein CASRSLADNYGYTF. The V and J genes are TRBV6-6 and TRBJ1-2; D is unclear. CDR1 is MNHNY, CDR2 SVGAGI, per germline (reference sequence). The CDR3 spans 14 residues. V shed 6 bases and J shed 1 base, with 12 bases lying between them.

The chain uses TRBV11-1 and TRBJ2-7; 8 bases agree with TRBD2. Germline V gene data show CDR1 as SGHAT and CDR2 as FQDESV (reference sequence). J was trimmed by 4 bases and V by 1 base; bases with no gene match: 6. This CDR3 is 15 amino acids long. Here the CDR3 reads CASSLGAGVLYEQYF. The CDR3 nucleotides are TGTGCCAGCAGCTTAGGAGCGGGAGTCCTGTACGAGCAGTACTTC.

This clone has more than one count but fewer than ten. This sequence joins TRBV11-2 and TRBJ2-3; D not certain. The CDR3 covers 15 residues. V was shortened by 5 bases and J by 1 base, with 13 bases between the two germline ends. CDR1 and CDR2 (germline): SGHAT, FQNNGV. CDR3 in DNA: TGTGCCAGCAGCCCCCCGATTCGGGGCACAGATACGCAGTATTTT. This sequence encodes CASSPPIRGTDTQYF.

The CDR3 reads CASSLTTSGKHEQYF. In DNA form, the CDR3 reads TGTGCCAGCAGTTTAACCACTAGCGGGAAGCACGAGCAGTACTTC. The J gene is TRBJ2-7, the V gene TRBV28, with 10 bases fitting TRBD2. V lost 2 bases, J lost 5 bases, and 6 bases stayed unmatched. From germline, CDR1 is MDHEN and CDR2 SYDVKM. The CDR3 has 15 residues.

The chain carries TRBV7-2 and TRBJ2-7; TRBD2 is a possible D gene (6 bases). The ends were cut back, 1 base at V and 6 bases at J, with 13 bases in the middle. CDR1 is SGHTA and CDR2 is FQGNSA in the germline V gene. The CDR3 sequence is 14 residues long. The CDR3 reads CASSLGRGHSEQYF. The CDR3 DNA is TGTGCCAGCAGCTTAGGGCGGGGCCACTCCGAGCAGTACTTC.

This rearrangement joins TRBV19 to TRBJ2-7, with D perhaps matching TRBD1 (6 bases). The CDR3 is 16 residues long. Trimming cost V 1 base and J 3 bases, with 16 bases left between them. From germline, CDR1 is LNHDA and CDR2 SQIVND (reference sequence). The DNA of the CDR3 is TGTGCCAGTAGTATAGCCCATCAGGGGATGGACTACGAGCAGTACTTC. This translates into CASSIAHQGMDYEQYF.

The CDR3 is CAWSRALETQYF. For the CDR3, the DNA is TGTGCCTGGTCGCGAGCGTTGGAGACCCAGTACTTC. The chain links TRBV30 to TRBJ2-5; D remains ambiguous. The CDR3 is made up of 12 amino acids. Trimming took 5 bases from V and 5 from J, leaving 12 bases between them. The germline gives CDR1 GTSNPN, CDR2 SVGIG (reference sequence).

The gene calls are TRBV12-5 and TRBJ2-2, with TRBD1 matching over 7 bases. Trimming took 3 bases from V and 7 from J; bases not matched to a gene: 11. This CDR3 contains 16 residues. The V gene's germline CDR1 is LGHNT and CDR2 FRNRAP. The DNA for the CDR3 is TGTGCTAGTGGTTTTCCCCCAGGGGGTCGAAGCGGGGAGCTGTTTTTT. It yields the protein CASGFPPGGRSGELFF.

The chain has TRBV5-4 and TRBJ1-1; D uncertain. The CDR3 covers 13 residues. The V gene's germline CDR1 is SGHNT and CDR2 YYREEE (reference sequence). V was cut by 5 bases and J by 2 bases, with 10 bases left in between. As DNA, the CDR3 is TGTGCCAGCAGGCCTCAGTTTAACACTGAAGCTTTCTTT. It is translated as CASRPQFNTEAFF.

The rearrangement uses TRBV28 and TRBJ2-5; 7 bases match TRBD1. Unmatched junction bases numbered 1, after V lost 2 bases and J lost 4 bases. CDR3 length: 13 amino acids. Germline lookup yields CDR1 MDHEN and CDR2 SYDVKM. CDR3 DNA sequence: TGTGCCAGCAGTTTAGAGGGGGCAGAGACCCAGTACTTC. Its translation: CASSLEGAETQYF.

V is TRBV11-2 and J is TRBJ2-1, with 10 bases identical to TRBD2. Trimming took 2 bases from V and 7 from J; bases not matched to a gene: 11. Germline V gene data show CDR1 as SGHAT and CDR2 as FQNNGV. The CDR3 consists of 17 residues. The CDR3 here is CASSLRIPAGGVNEQFF. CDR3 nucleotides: TGTGCCAGCAGCTTACGCATCCCAGCGGGAGGGGTTAATGAGCAGTTCTTC.

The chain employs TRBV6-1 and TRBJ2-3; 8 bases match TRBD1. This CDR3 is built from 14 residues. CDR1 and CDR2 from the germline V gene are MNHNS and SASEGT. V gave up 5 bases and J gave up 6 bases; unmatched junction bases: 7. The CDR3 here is CASSQGAFTDTQYF. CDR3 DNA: TGTGCCAGCAGTCAGGGGGCTTTTACTGATACGCAGTATTTT.

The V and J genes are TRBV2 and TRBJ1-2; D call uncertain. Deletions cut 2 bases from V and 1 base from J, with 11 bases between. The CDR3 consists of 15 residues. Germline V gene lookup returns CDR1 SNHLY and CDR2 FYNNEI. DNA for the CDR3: TGTGCCAGCAGTGAACCAAACAGTTTTAACTATGGCTACACCTTC. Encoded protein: CASSEPNSFNYGYTF.